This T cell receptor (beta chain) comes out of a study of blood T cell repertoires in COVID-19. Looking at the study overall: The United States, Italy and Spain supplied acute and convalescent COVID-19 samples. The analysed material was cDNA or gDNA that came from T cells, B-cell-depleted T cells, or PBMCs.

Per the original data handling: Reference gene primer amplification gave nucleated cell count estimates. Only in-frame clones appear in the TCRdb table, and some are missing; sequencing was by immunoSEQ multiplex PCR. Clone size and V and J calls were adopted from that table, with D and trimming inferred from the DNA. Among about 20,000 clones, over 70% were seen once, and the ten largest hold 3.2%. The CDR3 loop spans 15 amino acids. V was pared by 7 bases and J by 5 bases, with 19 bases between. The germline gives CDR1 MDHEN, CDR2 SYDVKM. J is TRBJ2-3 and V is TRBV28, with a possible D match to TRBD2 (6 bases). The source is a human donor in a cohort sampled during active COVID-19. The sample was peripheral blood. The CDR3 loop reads CASNRRDGGVDTQYF. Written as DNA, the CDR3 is TGTGCCAGCAACCGAAGGGACGGAGGGGTAGATACGCAGTATTTT.